The clone carrying this T cell receptor beta chain has just one count. This entry is derived from a study of T cells in Graves' hyperthyroidism and ophthalmopathy. Amplification yielded TCR beta CDR3 regions, with RNA transcripts as the source. The TCR CDR3 first-round RT-PCR relied on the HTBI primer set. TCRdb independently ran MiXCR on the multiplex PCR reads; one entry per CDR3 protein. The repertoire holds about 290,000 distinct CDR3 sequences, with roughly 15% as singletons. Germline values: CDR1 MGHRA, CDR2 YSYEKL. The ends were cut back, 0 bases at V and 2 bases at J, with 17 bases in the middle. The CDR3 is 17 residues long.

The sequencing input was blood. The genes are TRBV4-1 and TRBJ2-7; D is possibly TRBD1 (5 bases). The receptor's source is a woman aged 40 to 49 with Graves' hyperthyroidism. The DNA for the CDR3 is TGCGCCAGCAGCCAAGATCCTCGACAGCCGATGACCTACGAGCAGTACTTC. It specifies CASSQDPRQPMTYEQYF.